This T cell receptor beta chain came from a study of molecular identifiers for immune sequencing clone quantification (dated by TCRdb to the late 2010s). Regarding the complete study: For a replicate experiment, the RNA from either 20,000 or 100,000 naive CD8 T cells was divided into five aliquots, and four of those aliquots went on to sequencing. CD8 T cells were used in a methods study to benchmark molecular-identifier clustering-based TCR repertoire sequencing (MIDCIRS) and TCR RNA copy counting. General findings and caveats noted by the study authors: Modeling estimated 3 to 3.5 recovered TCR RNA copies per cell, compared with roughly 10 by digital PCR, which implies about 30% capture efficiency. Highly expanded clone sizes could be underestimated because identical TCR molecules may share a barcode. Even against a background of around 950,000 naive CD8 T cells, spiked-in Jurkat TCR RNA amounting to a single cell's worth was reported to be detectable. Naive libraries contained spiked-in Jurkat TCR RNA (10 copies' worth), which is not part of the donor repertoire. Clones above 20 RNA copies held over 98% of molecules in CMV-specific effector cells but under 1% in naive cells. When barcode sub-clustering was left out, chimeric consensus sequences inflated TCR diversity, with chimeras reaching as high as 47%.

Libraries of naive CD8 T cells were built from anywhere between roughly 19,000 and 1,000,000 sorted cells, with 10%, 30% or 50% of the purified RNA used. On a BD FACSAria II, naive CD8 T cells were FACS-sorted as CD8+CD4-CCR7+CD45RA+ and collected into RLT Plus buffer. To test detection sensitivity, Jurkat RNA equivalent to more than eight TCR copies was spiked into samples of roughly 18,000-1,000,000 naive CD8 T cells. CD8 T cells were enriched with RosetteSep CD8+ T Cell Enrichment Cocktail and Ficoll-Paque, followed by ACK red cell lysis. Including the terminal cysteine and phenylalanine, the CDR3 comprises 16 residues. The kept DNA is CDR3 alone, 48 bases in frame from the first base. The CDR1 and CDR2 encoded by the germline V gene (reference sequence) are MNHEY and SMNVEV. A distance of 10 bases separates the germline ends of V and J, which lose 3 bases and 1 base respectively. About this clonotype: No antigen is known for it. Base qualities were left out, and no much larger clone turns up one base away.

The library was obtained by PCR. Sequencing took place on an Illumina HiSeq 4000. Preparation of bulk TCR libraries followed a previously described approach, with the TCR primers listed in Table S5. Purification of total RNA was performed with the Qiagen AllPrep DNA/RNA kit. Before any analysis, reads coming from multiple sequencing runs of the same library were combined into one pool. As for how the authors treated the data: Only reads with exact TCR constant sequence were kept, trimmed to 150 nt, and grouped by their 12-nt molecular barcodes. Within each barcode group, reads were sub-clustered at a 15% Levenshtein threshold, and quality-weighted consensus sequences were built per RNA molecule. Non-functional sequences were excluded, and lower-count sequences lying one edit away from another sequence were also excluded. Barcode sub-clusters with fewer than 20% of the maximum read count were removed, based on fitting two negative binomial distributions. The public sequencing data were trimmed at Q25 with fastp and processed into clonotypes with MiXCR by TCRdb, which kept only in-frame beta chains. Each entry is one CDR3 protein sequence, shown with its most common DNA and genes. These V and J calls rely on TCRdb rather than the paper's analysis. For this sample there are about 320,000 distinct CDR3 sequences; around 21% appear just once. Approximately 0.83% of the sample is in the top ten clones.

The sequence was collected from a human donor in good health. Some libraries in this study had Jurkat cell RNA spiked in. The specimen sequenced was naive CD8+ T cells from blood, with Jurkat cell RNA spiked in. The cell subset or site label for this specimen denotes: FACS-sorted CD8+CD4-CCR7+CD45RA+ naive T cells. This receptor chain uses TRBV27 and TRBJ1-6, and the D gene may be TRBD1, 6 bases matching. CDR3 loop: CASSFQGRSYNSPLHF. The nucleotide sequence is TGTGCCAGCAGTTTTCAGGGGCGTTCCTATAATTCACCCCTCCACTTT.